The sequence of this T cell receptor beta chain was determined in a study of shared clonotypes between healthy human individuals. Points from the study as a whole: Tissue TCR repertoires likely differ from these blood-only repertoires.

Concerning this clone itself: The target antigen is unknown.

Sequencing used immunoSEQ multiplex PCR; TCRdb keeps in-frame clones, though not all of them. The table records roughly 760,000 clones, around two thirds of them present only once. The sequencing sample was made of memory CD4+ T cells sorted from blood. Subset defined: CD45RA-negative fraction. This TCR was sampled from a woman in her twenties or thirties in good health.

The CDR3 region has the DNA TGTGCCAGTAAAGGACTAGCCGGGTCCTACAATGAGCAGTTCTTC. It encodes CASKGLAGSYNEQFF. The gene calls are TRBV14 and TRBJ2-1, with 8 bases matching TRBD2. Germline assignment: CDR1 SGHDN and CDR2 FVKESK. This CDR3 is built from 15 residues. V was pared by 9 bases and J by 1 base, with 8 bases of the junction left unmatched. The full variable domain, with the rest looked up from reference TRBV14 and TRBJ2-1, is EAGVTQFPSHSVIEKGQTVTLRCDPISGHDNLYWYRRVMGKEIKFLLHFVKESKQDESGMPNNRFLAERTGGTYSTLKVQPAELEDSGVYFCASKGLAGSYNEQFFGPGTRLTVL.